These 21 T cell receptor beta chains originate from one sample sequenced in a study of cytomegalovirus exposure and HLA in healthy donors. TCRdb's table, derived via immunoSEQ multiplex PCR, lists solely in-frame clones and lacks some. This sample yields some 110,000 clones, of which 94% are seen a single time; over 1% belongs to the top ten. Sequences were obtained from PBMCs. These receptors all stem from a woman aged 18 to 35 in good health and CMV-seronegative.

CDR3 sequence (DNA): TGCGCCAGCAGCTTGGGACAGGCCTACAATGAGCAGTTCTTC. Protein sequence: CASSLGQAYNEQFF. The rearrangement uses TRBV5-1 and TRBJ2-1, with TRBD1 as a possible D gene (6 bases). V was clipped by 0 bases and J by 2 bases, with 6 bases between them. There are 14 residues in the CDR3. The germline V gene has CDR1 SGHRS and CDR2 YFSETQ.

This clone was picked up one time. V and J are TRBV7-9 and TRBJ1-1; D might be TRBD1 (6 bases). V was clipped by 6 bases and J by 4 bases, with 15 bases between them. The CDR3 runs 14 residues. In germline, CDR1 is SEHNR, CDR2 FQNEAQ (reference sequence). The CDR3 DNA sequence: TGTGCCAGCAGTACCTACAGGGATTTCACTGAAGCTTTCTTT. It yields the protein CASSTYRDFTEAFF.

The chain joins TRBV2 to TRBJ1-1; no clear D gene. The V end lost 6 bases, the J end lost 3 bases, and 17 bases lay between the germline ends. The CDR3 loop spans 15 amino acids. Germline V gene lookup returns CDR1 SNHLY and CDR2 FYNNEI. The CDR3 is CASSRSFGVDTEAFF. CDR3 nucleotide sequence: TGTGCCAGCAGCCGGTCCTTCGGTGTAGACACTGAAGCTTTCTTT.

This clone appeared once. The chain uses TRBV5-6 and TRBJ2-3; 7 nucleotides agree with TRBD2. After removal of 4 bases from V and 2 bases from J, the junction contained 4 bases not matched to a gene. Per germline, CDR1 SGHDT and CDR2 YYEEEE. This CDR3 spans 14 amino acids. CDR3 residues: CASSLGGFTDTQYF. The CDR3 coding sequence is TGTGCCAGCAGCCTCGGGGGGTTCACAGATACGCAGTATTTT.

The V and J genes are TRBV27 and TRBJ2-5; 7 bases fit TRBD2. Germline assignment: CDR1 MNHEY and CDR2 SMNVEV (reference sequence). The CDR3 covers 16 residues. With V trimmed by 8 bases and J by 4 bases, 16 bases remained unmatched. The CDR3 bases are TGTGCCAGCTGGGCCCGGGCTAGCGGAAGCACAGAGACCCAGTACTTC. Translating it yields CASWARASGSTETQYF.

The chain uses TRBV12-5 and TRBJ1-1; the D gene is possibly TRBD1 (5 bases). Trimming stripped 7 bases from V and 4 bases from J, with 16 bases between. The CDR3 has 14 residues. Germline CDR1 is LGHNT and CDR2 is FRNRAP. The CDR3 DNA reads TGTGCTAGTGCCCCGGCGGGGGGTGGCACTGAAGCTTTCTTT. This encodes CASAPAGGGTEAFF.

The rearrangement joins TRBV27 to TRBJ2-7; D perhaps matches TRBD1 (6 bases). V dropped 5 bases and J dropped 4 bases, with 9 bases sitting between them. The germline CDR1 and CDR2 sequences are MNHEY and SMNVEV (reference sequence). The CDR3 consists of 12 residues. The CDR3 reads CASSATGYEQYF. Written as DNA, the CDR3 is TGTGCCAGCAGTGCGACAGGATACGAGCAGTACTTC.

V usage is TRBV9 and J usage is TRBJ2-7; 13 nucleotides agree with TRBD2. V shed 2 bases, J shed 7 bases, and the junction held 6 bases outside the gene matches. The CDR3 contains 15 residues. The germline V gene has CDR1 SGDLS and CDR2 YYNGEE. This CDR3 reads CASSVGLAGVGEQYF. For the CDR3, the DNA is TGTGCCAGCAGCGTCGGACTAGCGGGAGTGGGGGAGCAGTACTTC. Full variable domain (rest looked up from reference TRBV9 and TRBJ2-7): DSGVTQTPKHLITATGQRVTLRCSPRSGDLSVYWYQQSLDQGLQFLIQYYNGEERAKGNILERFSAQQFPDLHSELNLSSLELGDSALYFCASSVGLAGVGEQYFGPGTRLTVT.

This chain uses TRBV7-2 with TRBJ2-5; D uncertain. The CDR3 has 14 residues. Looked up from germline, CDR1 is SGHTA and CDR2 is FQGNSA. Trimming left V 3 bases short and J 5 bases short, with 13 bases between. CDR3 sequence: CASSFNSMRETQYF. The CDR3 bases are TGTGCCAGCAGCTTTAACTCAATGAGGGAGACCCAGTACTTC.

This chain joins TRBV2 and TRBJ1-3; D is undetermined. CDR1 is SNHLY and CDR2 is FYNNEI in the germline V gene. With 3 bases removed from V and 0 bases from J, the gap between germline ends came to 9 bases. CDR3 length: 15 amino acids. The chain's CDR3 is CASSEASYSGNTIYF. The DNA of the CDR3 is TGTGCCAGCAGTGAGGCCAGTTACTCTGGAAACACCATATATTTT.

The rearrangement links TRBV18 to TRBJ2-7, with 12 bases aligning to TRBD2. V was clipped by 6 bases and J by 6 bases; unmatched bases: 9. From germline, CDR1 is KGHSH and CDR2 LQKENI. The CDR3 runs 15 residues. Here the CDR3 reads CASSPSGRASVEQYF. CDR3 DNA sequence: TGTGCCAGCTCTCCTAGCGGGAGGGCATCCGTCGAGCAGTACTTC.

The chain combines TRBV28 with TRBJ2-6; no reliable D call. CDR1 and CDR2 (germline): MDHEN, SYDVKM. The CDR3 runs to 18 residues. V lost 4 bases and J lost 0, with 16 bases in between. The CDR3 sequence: CASSSAGSLSSGANVLTF. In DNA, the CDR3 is TGTGCCAGCAGTTCAGCCGGGTCCCTTAGCTCTGGGGCCAACGTCCTGACTTTC.

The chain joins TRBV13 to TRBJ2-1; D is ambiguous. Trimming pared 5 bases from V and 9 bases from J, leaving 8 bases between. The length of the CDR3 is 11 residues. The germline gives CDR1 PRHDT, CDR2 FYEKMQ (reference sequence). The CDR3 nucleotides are TGTGCCAGCAGCCTCTACTTTGAGCAGTTCTTC. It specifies CASSLYFEQFF.

The CDR3 nucleotides are TGTGCCAGCAGCTCCGGCCGACAGATTAATGAAAAACTGTTTTTT. It encodes CASSSGRQINEKLFF. The chain combines TRBV11-2 with TRBJ1-4, with D possibly matching TRBD1 (5 bases). Per germline, CDR1 SGHAT and CDR2 FQNNGV. The CDR3 loop spans 15 amino acids. The germline V and J ends were trimmed by 4 bases and 4 bases, with 13 bases remaining between them.

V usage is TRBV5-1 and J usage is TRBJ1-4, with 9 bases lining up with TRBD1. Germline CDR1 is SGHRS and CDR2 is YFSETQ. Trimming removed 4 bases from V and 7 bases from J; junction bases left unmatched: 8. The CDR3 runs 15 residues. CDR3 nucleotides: TGCGCCAGCAGCCCCTGGACAGGGGAGGGTGAAAAACTGTTTTTT. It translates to CASSPWTGEGEKLFF.

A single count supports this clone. The CDR3 coding sequence is TGTGCCACCAGCCAATCAGGGTGGTCGGAAAAAAAACTGTTTTTT. Translation gives CATSQSGWSEKKLFF. The chain carries TRBV15 and TRBJ1-4; a weak D match, TRBD1 (5 bases). Germline values: CDR1 LNHNV, CDR2 YYDKDF (reference sequence). V was shortened by 5 bases and J by 9 bases, with 19 bases between the two germline ends. This CDR3 region has 15 residues.

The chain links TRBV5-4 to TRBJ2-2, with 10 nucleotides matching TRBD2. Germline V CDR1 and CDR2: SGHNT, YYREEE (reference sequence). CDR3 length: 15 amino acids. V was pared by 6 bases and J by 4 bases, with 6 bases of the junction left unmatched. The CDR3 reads CASTSASGSTGELFF. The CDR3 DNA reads TGTGCCAGCACCTCAGCTAGCGGGAGCACCGGGGAGCTGTTTTTT.

In nucleotides, the CDR3 is TGTGCCAGCATTCCCCCCCTGGCGGATGAGCAGTTCTTC. Translating it yields CASIPPLADEQFF. The rearrangement joins TRBV7-9 to TRBJ2-1, with D uncertain. V was shortened by 7 bases and J by 8 bases, with 15 bases between the two germline ends. The CDR3 runs to 13 residues. The germline V gene encodes CDR1 SEHNR and CDR2 FQNEAQ (reference sequence).

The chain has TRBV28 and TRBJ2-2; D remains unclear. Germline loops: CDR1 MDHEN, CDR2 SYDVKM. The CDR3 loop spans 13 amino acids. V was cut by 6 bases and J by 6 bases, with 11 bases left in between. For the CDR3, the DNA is TGTGCCAGCAGCCTCCCAGGTCCCGGGGAGCTGTTTTTT. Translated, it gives CASSLPGPGELFF.

CDR3 nucleotide sequence: TGTGCCAGCAGTTTACGTACAGGGGGCCATGAAAAACTGTTTTTT. This codes for CASSLRTGGHEKLFF. J is TRBJ1-4 and V is TRBV28, with 9 bases fitting TRBD1. CDR3 length: 15 amino acids. Unmatched junction bases numbered 4, after V lost 2 bases and J lost 6 bases. Per the germline V gene, CDR1 is MDHEN and CDR2 is SYDVKM.

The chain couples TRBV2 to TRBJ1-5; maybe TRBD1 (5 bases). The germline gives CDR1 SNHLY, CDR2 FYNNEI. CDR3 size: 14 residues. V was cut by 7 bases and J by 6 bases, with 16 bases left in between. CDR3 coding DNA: TGTGCCAGCACCCAGGGTCGGCTTAGTCAGCCCCAGCATTTT. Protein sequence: CASTQGRLSQPQHF.